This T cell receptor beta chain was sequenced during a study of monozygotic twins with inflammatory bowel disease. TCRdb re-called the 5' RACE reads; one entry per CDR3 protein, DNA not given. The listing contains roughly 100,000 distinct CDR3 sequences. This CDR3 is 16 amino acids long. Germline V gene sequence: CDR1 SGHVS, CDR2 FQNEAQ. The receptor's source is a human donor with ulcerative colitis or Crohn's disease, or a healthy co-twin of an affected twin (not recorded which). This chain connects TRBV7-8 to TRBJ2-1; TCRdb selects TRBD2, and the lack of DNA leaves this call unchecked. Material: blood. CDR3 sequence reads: CASSRTSGYSYNEQFF.